What follows are 5 T cell receptor beta chains derived from one specimen sequenced in a study of OX40 agonist ivuxolimab in advanced cancers. The library was obtained by the immunoSEQ multiplex PCR assay. The table was pulled from immuneACCESS by TCRdb, which kept in-frame rearrangements only. Such tables lose some clones; where checked, under half of the loss comes from unresolved V genes, and the rest has no known cause. Recorded for this sample are 50,000 to 70,000 clones; roughly 80% of them occurred a single time. Of the sample, over 2% is held by the ten largest clones. Sequencing used CD4+ or CD8+ T cells sorted from blood, obtained in a trial of the OX40 agonist ivuxolimab. These receptor sequences come from an adult with an advanced solid tumor such as melanoma, head and neck, liver or kidney cancer.

V usage is TRBV4-1 and J usage is TRBJ2-7, with D perhaps matching TRBD2 (5 bases). Trimming stripped 3 bases from V and 9 bases from J, with 18 bases between. Per the germline V gene, CDR1 is MGHRA and CDR2 is YSYEKL. The CDR3 consists of 14 residues. This CDR3 reads CASSQVLRADRQYF. CDR3 coding DNA: TGCGCCAGCAGCCAGGTATTGCGGGCGGACCGGCAGTACTTC.

This clone appeared a single time. This rearrangement joins TRBV7-2 to TRBJ1-1, with D unclear. V was pared by 3 bases and J by 2 bases, with 7 bases between. The length of the CDR3 is 13 residues. The germline gives CDR1 SGHTA, CDR2 FQGNSA. CDR3 bases: TGTGCCAGCAGCTTTTGGGGAAACACTGAAGCTTTCTTT. Translation: CASSFWGNTEAFF.

The V and J genes are TRBV18 and TRBJ2-2; D gene uncertain. The CDR3 sequence is 13 residues long. The germline V gene has CDR1 KGHSH and CDR2 LQKENI. Trimming removed 2 bases at V and 5 bases at J, with 6 bases between. The CDR3 region is CASSPKGTGELFF. DNA of the CDR3: TGTGCCAGCTCACCAAAAGGGACCGGGGAGCTGTTTTTT.

In regard to this clone: The sample carries other DNA sequences with the same CDR3. The chain has TRBV29-1 and TRBJ2-3; TRBD2 is a possible D gene (6 bases). The CDR3 loop spans 16 amino acids. CDR1 SQVTM and CDR2 ANQGSEA come from the germline V gene. V lost 4 bases, J lost 3 bases, and 20 bases lay in between. This CDR3 is CSVGGGRGGNTDTQYF. CDR3 sequence (DNA): TGCAGCGTTGGTGGTGGTCGGGGCGGGAATACAGATACGCAGTATTTT.

The chain has TRBV5-8 and TRBJ2-5; tentatively, D is TRBD2 (5 bases). This CDR3 has 14 residues. Germline loops: CDR1 SGHTS, CDR2 YDEGEE. Between the trimmed V and J ends, which lost 2 bases and 5 bases, there was a span of 13 bases. CDR3 loop: CASSLTMRAETQYF. The CDR3 DNA follows: TGTGCCAGCAGCTTAACGATGAGGGCGGAGACCCAGTACTTC.